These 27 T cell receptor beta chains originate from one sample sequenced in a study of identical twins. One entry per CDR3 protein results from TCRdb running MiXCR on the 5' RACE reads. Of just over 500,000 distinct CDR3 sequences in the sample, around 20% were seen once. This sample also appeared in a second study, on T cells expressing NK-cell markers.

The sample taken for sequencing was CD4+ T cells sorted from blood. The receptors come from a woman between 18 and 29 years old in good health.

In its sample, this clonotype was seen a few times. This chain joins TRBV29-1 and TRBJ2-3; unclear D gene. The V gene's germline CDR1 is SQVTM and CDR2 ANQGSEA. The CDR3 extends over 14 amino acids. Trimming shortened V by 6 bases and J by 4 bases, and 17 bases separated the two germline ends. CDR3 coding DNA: TGCAGCGTCCCCAGGCAACCCCGCGCAGATACGCAGTATTTT. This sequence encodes CSVPRQPRADTQYF.

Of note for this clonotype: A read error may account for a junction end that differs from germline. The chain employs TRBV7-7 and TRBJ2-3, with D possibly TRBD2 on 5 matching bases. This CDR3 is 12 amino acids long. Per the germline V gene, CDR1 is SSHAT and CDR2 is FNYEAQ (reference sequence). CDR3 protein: CASSSPGDTQYF. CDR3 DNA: TGTGCTAGCAGCTCCCCGGGGGATACGCAGTATTTT. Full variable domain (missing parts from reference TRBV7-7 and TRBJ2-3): GAGVSQSPRYKVTKRGQDVTLRCDPISSHATLYWYQQALGQGPEFLTYFNYEAQPDKSGLPSDRFSAERPEGSISTLTIQRTEQRDSAMYRCASSSPGDTQYFGPGTRLTVL.

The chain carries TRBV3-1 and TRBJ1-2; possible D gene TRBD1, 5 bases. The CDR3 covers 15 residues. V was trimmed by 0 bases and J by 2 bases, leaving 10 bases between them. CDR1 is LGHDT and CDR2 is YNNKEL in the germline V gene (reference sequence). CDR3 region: CASSQDAGQNYGYTF. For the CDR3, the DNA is TGTGCCAGCAGCCAAGATGCCGGACAAAACTATGGCTACACCTTC.

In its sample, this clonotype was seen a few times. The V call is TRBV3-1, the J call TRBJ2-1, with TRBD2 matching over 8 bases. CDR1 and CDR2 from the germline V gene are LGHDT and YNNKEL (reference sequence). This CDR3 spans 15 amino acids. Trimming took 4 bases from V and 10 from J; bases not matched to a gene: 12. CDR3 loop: CASSPQERGYGEQFF. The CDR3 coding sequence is TGTGCCAGCAGCCCACAAGAGCGGGGGTATGGAGAGCAGTTCTTC.

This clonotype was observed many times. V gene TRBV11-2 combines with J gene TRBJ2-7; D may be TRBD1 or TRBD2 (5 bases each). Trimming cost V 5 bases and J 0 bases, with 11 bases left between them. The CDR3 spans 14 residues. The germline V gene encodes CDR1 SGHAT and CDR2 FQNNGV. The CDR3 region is CASSTGLISYEQYF. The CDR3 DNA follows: TGTGCCAGCAGCACAGGACTGATCTCCTACGAGCAGTACTTC. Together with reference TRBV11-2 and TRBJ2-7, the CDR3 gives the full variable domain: EAGVAQSPRYKIIEKRQSVAFWCNPISGHATLYWYQQILGQGPKLLIQFQNNGVVDDSQLPKDRFSAERLKGVDSTLKIQPAKLEDSAVYLCASSTGLISYEQYFGPGTRLTVT.

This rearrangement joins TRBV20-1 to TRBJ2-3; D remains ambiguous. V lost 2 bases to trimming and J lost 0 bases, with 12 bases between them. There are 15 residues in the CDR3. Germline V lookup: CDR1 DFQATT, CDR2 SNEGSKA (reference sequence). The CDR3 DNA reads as TGCAGTGCTAGACCATTTAAGTTGAGCACAGATACGCAGTATTTT. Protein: CSARPFKLSTDTQYF.

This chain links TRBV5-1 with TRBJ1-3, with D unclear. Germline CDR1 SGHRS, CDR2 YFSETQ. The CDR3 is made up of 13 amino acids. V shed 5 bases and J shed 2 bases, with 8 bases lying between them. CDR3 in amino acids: CASSIWPGNTIYF. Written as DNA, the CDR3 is TGCGCCAGCAGTATATGGCCTGGAAACACCATATATTTT.

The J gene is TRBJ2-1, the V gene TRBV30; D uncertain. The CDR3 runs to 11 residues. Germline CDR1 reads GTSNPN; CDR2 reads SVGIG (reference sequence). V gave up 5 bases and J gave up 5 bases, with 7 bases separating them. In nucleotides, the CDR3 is TGTGCCTGGGGTCGGCACAATGAGCAGTTCTTC. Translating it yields CAWGRHNEQFF. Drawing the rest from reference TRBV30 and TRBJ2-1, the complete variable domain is SQTIHQWPATLVQPVGSPLSLECTVEGTSNPNLYWYRQAAGRGLQLLFYSVGIGQISSEVPQNLSASRPQDRQFILSSKKLLLSDSGFYLCAWGRHNEQFFGPGTRLTVL.

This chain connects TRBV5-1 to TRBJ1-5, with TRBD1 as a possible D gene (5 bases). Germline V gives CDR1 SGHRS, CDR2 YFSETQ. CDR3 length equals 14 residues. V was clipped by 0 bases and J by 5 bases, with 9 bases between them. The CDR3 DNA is TGCGCCAGCAGCTTGGGGGGGGTAGATCAGCCCCAGCATTTT. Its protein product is CASSLGGVDQPQHF.

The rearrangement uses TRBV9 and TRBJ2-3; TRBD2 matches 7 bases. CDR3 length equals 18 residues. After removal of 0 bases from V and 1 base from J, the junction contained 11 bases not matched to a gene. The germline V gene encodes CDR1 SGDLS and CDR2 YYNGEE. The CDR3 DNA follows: TGTGCCAGCAGCGTAGAGGTAGGCGGGACTACCCGCACAGATACGCAGTATTTT. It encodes CASSVEVGGTTRTDTQYF.

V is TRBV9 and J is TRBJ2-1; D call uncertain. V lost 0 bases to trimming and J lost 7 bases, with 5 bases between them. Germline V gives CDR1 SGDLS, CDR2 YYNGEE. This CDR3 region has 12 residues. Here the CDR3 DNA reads TGTGCCAGCAGCGTAGGGTGGAATGAGCAGTTCTTC. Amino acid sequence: CASSVGWNEQFF.

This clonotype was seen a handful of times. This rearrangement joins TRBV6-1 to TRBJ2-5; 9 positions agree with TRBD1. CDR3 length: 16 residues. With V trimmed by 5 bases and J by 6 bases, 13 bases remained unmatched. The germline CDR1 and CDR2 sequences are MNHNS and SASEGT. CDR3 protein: CASSSRPTGGRQTQYF. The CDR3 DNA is TGTGCCAGCAGTAGCCGCCCAACAGGGGGCCGACAGACCCAGTACTTC.

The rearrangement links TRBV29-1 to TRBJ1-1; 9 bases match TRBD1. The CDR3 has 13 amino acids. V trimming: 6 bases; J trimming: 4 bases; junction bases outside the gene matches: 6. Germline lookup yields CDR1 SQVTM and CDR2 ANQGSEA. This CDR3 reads CSVGQGLSTEAFF. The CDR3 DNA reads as TGCAGCGTGGGACAGGGTTTATCCACTGAAGCTTTCTTT.

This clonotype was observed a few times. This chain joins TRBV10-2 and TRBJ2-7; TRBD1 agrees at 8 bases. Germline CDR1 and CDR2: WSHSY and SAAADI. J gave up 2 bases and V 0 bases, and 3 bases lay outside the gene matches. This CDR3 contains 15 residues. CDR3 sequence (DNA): TGCGCCAGCAGTGAGTCGCCAGGGGGCCCCTACGAGCAGTACTTC. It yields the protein CASSESPGGPYEQYF.

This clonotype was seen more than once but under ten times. The CDR3 here is CSVTGPANYGYTF. The DNA of the CDR3 is TGCAGCGTGACAGGTCCAGCTAACTATGGCTACACCTTC. The chain combines TRBV29-1 with TRBJ1-2, with D possibly TRBD1 on 6 matching bases. This CDR3 has 13 residues. The V end lost 6 bases, the J end lost 0 bases, and 11 bases lay between the germline ends. Germline V CDR1 and CDR2: SQVTM, ANQGSEA.

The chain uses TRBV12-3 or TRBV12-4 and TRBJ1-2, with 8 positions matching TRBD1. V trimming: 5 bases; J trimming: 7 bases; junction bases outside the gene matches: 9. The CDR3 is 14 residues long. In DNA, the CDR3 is TGTGCCAGCAGTCCGGACAGGGTAGGATCTGGCTACACCTTC. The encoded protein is CASSPDRVGSGYTF.

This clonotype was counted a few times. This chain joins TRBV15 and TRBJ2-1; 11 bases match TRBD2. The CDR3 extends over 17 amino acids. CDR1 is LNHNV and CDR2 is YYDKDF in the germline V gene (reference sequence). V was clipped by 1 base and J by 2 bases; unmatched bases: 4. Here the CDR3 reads CATSRVVTSGAYNEQFF. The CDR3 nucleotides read TGTGCCACCAGCAGAGTCGTGACTAGCGGGGCCTACAATGAGCAGTTCTTC.

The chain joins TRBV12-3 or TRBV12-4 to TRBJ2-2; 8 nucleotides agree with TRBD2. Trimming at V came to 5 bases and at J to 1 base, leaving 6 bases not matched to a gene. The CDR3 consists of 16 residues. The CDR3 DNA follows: TGTGCCAGCAGTCCTACGGGACTAGGGAACACCGGGGAGCTGTTTTTT. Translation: CASSPTGLGNTGELFF.

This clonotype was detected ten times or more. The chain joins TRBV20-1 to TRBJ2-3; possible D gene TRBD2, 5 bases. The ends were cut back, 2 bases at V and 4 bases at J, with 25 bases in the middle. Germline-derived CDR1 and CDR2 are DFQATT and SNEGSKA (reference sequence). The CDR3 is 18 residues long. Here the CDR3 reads CSARSRPRRLRAADTQYF. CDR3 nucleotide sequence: TGCAGTGCTAGATCCCGCCCCCGGAGACTAAGGGCCGCAGATACGCAGTATTTT.

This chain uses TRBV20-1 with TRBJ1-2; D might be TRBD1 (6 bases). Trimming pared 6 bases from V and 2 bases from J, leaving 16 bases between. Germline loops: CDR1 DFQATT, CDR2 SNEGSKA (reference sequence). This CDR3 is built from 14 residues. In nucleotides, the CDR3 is TGCAGTGCGACTACCGGACAGAACAACTATGGCTACACCTTC. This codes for CSATTGQNNYGYTF.

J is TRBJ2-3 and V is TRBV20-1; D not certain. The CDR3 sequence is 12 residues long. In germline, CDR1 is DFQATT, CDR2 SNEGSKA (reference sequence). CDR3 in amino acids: CSALRGPDTQYF. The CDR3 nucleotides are TGCAGCGCTCTTAGAGGCCCAGATACGCAGTATTTT.

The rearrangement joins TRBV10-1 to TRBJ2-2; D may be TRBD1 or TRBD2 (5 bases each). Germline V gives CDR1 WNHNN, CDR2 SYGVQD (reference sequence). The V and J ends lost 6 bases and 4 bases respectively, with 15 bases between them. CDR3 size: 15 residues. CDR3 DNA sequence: TGCGCCAGCAGCGAGGGACGCCCGGGCACCGGGGAGCTGTTTTTT. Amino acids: CASSEGRPGTGELFF.

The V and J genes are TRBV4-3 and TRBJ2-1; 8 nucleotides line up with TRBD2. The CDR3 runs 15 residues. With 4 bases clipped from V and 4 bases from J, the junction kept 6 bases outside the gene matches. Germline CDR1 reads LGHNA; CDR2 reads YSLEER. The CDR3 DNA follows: TGCGCCAGCAGCCCCGGACTAGCCTTATACAATGAGCAGTTCTTC. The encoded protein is CASSPGLALYNEQFF.

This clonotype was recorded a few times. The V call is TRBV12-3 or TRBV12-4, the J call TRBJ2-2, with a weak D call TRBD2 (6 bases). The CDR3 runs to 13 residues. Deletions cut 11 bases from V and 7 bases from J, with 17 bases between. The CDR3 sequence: CAPPGTPIGELFF. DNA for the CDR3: TGTGCCCCGCCCGGGACTCCCATCGGGGAGCTGTTTTTT.

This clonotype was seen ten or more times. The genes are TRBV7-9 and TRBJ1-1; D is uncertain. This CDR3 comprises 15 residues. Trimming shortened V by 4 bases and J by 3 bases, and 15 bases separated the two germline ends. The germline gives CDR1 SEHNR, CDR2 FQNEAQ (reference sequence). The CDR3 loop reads CASSSPSGGDTEAFF. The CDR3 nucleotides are TGTGCCAGCAGCTCGCCTTCGGGCGGAGACACTGAAGCTTTCTTT.

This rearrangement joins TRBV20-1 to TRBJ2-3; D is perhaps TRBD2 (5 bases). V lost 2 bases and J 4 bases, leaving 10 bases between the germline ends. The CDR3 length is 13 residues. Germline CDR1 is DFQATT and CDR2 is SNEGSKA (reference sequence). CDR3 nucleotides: TGCAGTGCTAGACCACTAGATGCAGATACGCAGTATTTT. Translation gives CSARPLDADTQYF.

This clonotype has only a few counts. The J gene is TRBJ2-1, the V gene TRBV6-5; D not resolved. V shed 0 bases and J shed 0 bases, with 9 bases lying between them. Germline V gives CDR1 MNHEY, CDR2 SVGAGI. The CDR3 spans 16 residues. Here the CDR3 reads CASSYSRQLSYNEQFF. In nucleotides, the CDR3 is TGTGCCAGCAGTTACTCTAGGCAGCTCTCCTACAATGAGCAGTTCTTC.